One sample yielded the 21 T cell receptor beta chains listed below, sequenced in a study of cytomegalovirus exposure and HLA in healthy donors. PCR primers comprised 60 Vbeta and 13 Jbeta primers. Assay used: immunoSEQ multiplex PCR; TCRdb lists only in-frame clones, some missing. The sample yields more than 85,000 clones, around 80% seen once. Sequencing used PBMCs. These receptors were obtained from a woman between 45 and 60 years old in good health and CMV-seropositive.

This clone was observed a few times. The chain joins TRBV19 to TRBJ2-5, with a weak D call TRBD2 (5 bases). Germline V CDR1 and CDR2: LNHDA, SQIVND (reference sequence). There are 13 residues in the CDR3. The V end was cut by 5 bases, the J end by 4 bases, with 11 bases between. The CDR3 coding sequence is TGTGCCAGTAGTCGGGTTGGAGGAGAGACCCAGTACTTC. It encodes CASSRVGGETQYF.

In DNA, the CDR3 is TGCAGCGCAACAGGGCCGAACACTGAAGCTTTCTTT. Its protein product is CSATGPNTEAFF. The gene calls are TRBV29-1 and TRBJ1-1; a weak D match, TRBD1 (6 bases). Between the trimmed V and J ends, which lost 7 bases and 1 base, there was a span of 10 bases. Germline CDR1 is SQVTM and CDR2 is ANQGSEA. CDR3 length: 12 amino acids.

The rearrangement uses TRBV7-9 and TRBJ2-3, with D possibly matching TRBD1 (5 bases). Trimming stripped 3 bases from V and 2 bases from J, with 12 bases between. Germline-derived CDR1 and CDR2 are SEHNR and FQNEAQ (reference sequence). CDR3 length: 15 residues. CDR3 DNA: TGTGCCAGCAGCTTCTTGAAGGGGATCACAGATACGCAGTATTTT. The encoded protein is CASSFLKGITDTQYF.

This clone was seen more than once but under ten times. The chain employs TRBV30 and TRBJ1-2; D gene uncertain. Trimming shortened V by 2 bases and J by 4 bases, and 14 bases separated the two germline ends. The CDR3 length is 14 residues. Germline-derived CDR1 and CDR2 are GTSNPN and SVGIG (reference sequence). CDR3 loop: CAWSPGVIGYGYTF. The CDR3 bases are TGTGCCTGGAGTCCCGGGGTTATTGGCTATGGCTACACCTTC. Drawing the rest from reference TRBV30 and TRBJ1-2, the complete variable domain is SQTIHQWPATLVQPVGSPLSLECTVEGTSNPNLYWYRQAAGRGLQLLFYSVGIGQISSEVPQNLSASRPQDRQFILSSKKLLLSDSGFYLCAWSPGVIGYGYTFGSGTRLTVV.

The gene calls are TRBV7-9 and TRBJ2-2; no definite D call. With 5 bases removed from V and 12 bases from J, the gap between germline ends came to 16 bases. Germline lookup yields CDR1 SEHNR and CDR2 FQNEAQ (reference sequence). The CDR3 loop spans 13 amino acids. CDR3 DNA: TGTGCCAGCAGCCGTACTTCAGGCCCTAAGCTGTTTTTT. Its protein is CASSRTSGPKLFF. Full variable domain (rest looked up from reference TRBV7-9 and TRBJ2-2): DTGVSQNPRHKITKRGQNVTFRCDPISEHNRLYWYRQTLGQGPEFLTYFQNEAQLEKSRLLSDRFSAERPKGSFSTLEIQRTEQGDSAMYLCASSRTSGPKLFFGEGSRLTVL.

The rearrangement uses TRBV2 and TRBJ2-7; D is perhaps TRBD2 (6 bases). CDR1 SNHLY and CDR2 FYNNEI come from the germline V gene. Trimming removed 5 bases from V and 2 bases from J, with 10 bases in between. The CDR3 is made up of 13 amino acids. CDR3 sequence: CASSMTRAYEQYF. The CDR3 DNA follows: TGTGCCAGCAGTATGACTAGGGCCTACGAGCAGTACTTC. Supplemented by reference TRBV2 and TRBJ2-7, the full variable domain reads EPEVTQTPSHQVTQMGQEVILRCVPISNHLYFYWYRQILGQKVEFLVSFYNNEISEKSEIFDDQFSVERPDGSNFTLKIRSTKLEDSAMYFCASSMTRAYEQYFGPGTRLTVT.

The V and J genes are TRBV2 and TRBJ1-2; 7 bases map to TRBD1. The ends lost 6 bases at V and 2 bases at J; junction bases unmatched: 9. The CDR3 totals 15 residues. Germline values: CDR1 SNHLY, CDR2 FYNNEI. CDR3 sequence (DNA): TGTGCCAGCAGCGCAGCCGGGACAGTAAACTATGGCTACACCTTC. Its protein product is CASSAAGTVNYGYTF.

As to this clone: The junction differs from germline at one of its ends, possibly a read error. The gene calls are TRBV7-7 and TRBJ2-1, with TRBD2 matching over 10 bases. The CDR3 runs 14 residues. Germline V lookup: CDR1 SSHAT, CDR2 FNYEAQ (reference sequence). CDR3: CASSLAGLANEQFF. CDR3 bases: TGTGCTAGCAGCTTAGCGGGACTAGCGAATGAGCAGTTCTTC.

This clone was found a few times. The chain couples TRBV2 to TRBJ1-6; TRBD1 agrees at 10 bases. The CDR3 contains 14 residues. With 6 bases clipped from V and 8 bases from J, the junction kept 4 bases outside the gene matches. Germline-derived CDR1 and CDR2 are SNHLY and FYNNEI. The CDR3 DNA follows: TGTGCCAGCAGAGGGACAGGGGATTATTCACCCCTCCACTTT. This sequence encodes CASRGTGDYSPLHF.

The V call is TRBV11-3, the J call TRBJ2-1, with TRBD1 matching over 9 bases. V lost 0 bases and J lost 6; bases outside the gene matches: 9. CDR3 size: 17 residues. Looked up from germline, CDR1 is SGHNT and CDR2 is YENEEA. The CDR3 sequence is CASSLDSGTGLLNEQFF. The CDR3 bases are TGTGCCAGCAGCTTAGATTCGGGGACAGGGCTCCTCAATGAGCAGTTCTTC.

The chain links TRBV5-1 to TRBJ2-7; 11 nucleotides align to TRBD2. The germline CDR1 and CDR2 sequences are SGHRS and YFSETQ. J gave up 7 bases and V 0 bases, and 6 bases lay outside the gene matches. The CDR3 length is 15 residues. The CDR3 here is CASSLDLAGGGEQYF. The CDR3 DNA reads TGCGCCAGCAGCTTGGACTTAGCGGGAGGGGGAGAGCAGTACTTC.

The CDR3 region is CSGLRQGSAGNTIYF. The CDR3 region has the DNA TGCAGCGGCCTCCGACAGGGATCGGCTGGAAACACCATATATTTT. The chain has TRBV29-1 and TRBJ1-3; 7 positions agree with TRBD1. J gave up 2 bases and V 7 bases, and 11 bases lay outside the gene matches. This CDR3 has 15 residues. Germline values: CDR1 SQVTM, CDR2 ANQGSEA.

The V and J genes are TRBV7-9 and TRBJ2-4; 9 bases match TRBD1. The CDR3 is made up of 16 amino acids. V was pared by 6 bases and J by 6 bases, with 12 bases of the junction left unmatched. CDR1 is SEHNR, CDR2 FQNEAQ, per germline (reference sequence). In DNA, the CDR3 is TGTGCCAGCAGTGATTCGGACAGGGGAAGAAGAAACATTCAGTACTTC. Translating it yields CASSDSDRGRRNIQYF.

The chain recombines TRBV7-3 with TRBJ1-6; 8 positions match TRBD1. V gave up 5 bases and J gave up 11 bases; unmatched junction bases: 5. The CDR3 runs 13 residues. Germline CDR1 reads SGHTA; CDR2 reads FQGTGA. CDR3 DNA: TGTGCCAGCAGCACAGGGACAGGCACACCCCTCCACTTT. This codes for CASSTGTGTPLHF.

The chain recombines TRBV7-3 with TRBJ1-1; D is unclear. This CDR3 has 13 amino acids. V was pared by 5 bases and J by 0 bases, with 7 bases between. Germline CDR1 is SGHTA and CDR2 is FQGTGA. This CDR3 is CASSARLNTEAFF. DNA of the CDR3: TGTGCCAGCAGCGCGAGATTGAACACTGAAGCTTTCTTT.

The V and J genes are TRBV5-1 and TRBJ2-1, with 12 positions matching TRBD2. The ends lost 0 bases at V and 0 bases at J; junction bases unmatched: 4. There are 18 residues in the CDR3. Germline CDR1 reads SGHRS; CDR2 reads YFSETQ. CDR3 amino acids: CASSLAETSGSSYNEQFF. The CDR3 DNA reads as TGCGCCAGCAGCTTGGCCGAGACTAGCGGGAGCTCCTACAATGAGCAGTTCTTC.

This rearrangement joins TRBV4-1 to TRBJ1-1; 9 bases fit TRBD1. The V gene end was trimmed by 6 bases and the J gene end by 5 bases; junction bases not matched to a gene: 13. The germline gives CDR1 MGHRA, CDR2 YSYEKL. The CDR3 covers 16 residues. CDR3 region: CASSFLPGQGKTEAFF. The CDR3 DNA follows: TGCGCCAGCAGTTTCCTTCCGGGACAGGGAAAAACTGAAGCTTTCTTT.

Here the CDR3 reads CASSRKPGETQYF. In DNA form, the CDR3 reads TGTGCCAGCAGCCGAAAACCCGGGGAGACCCAGTACTTC. This sequence joins TRBV6-5 and TRBJ2-5, with D unresolved. Trimming left V 6 bases short and J 5 bases short, with 13 bases between. Germline loops: CDR1 MNHEY, CDR2 SVGAGI. This CDR3 region has 13 residues.

In this sample, this clone turned up once. V and J are TRBV30 and TRBJ2-1, with TRBD2 matching 16 bases. CDR3 length: 17 residues. Germline assignment: CDR1 GTSNPN and CDR2 SVGIG (reference sequence). V dropped 4 bases and J dropped 7; count of bases not matched to a gene: 10. CDR3 nucleotides: TGTGCCTGGACCCCCGAGGGACTAGCGGGGGGGAGGAATGAGCAGTTCTTC. This gives the protein CAWTPEGLAGGRNEQFF.

The chain has TRBV6-5 and TRBJ1-4, with D possibly being TRBD1 (6 bases). CDR1 is MNHEY, CDR2 SVGAGI, per germline. V lost 4 bases, J lost 10 bases, and 7 bases lay in between. The CDR3 is made up of 11 amino acids. DNA of the CDR3: TGTGCCAGCAGTTTCAGGGGAAAACTGTTTTTT. Protein sequence: CASSFRGKLFF.

The V and J genes are TRBV5-4 and TRBJ1-2; D gene unclear. The CDR3 is 15 residues long. The germline V gene has CDR1 SGHNT and CDR2 YYREEE (reference sequence). The V end was cut by 4 bases, the J end by 2 bases, with 15 bases between. The DNA for the CDR3 is TGTGCCAGCAGCCCCGAGACGGAGGGAAACTATGGCTACACCTTC. It yields the protein CASSPETEGNYGYTF.